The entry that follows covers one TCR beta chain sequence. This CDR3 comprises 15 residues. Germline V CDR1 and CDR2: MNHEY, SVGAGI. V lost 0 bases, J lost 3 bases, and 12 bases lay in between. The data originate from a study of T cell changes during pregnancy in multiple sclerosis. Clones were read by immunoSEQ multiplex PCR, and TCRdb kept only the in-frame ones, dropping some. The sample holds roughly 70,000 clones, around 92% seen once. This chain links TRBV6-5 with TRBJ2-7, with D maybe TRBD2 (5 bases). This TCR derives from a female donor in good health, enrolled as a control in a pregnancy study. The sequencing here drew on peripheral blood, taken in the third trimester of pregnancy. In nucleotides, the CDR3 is TGTGCCAGCAGTTACTCCGGCGGCGGGTTCTACGAGCAGTACTTC. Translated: CASSYSGGGFYEQYF.